This T cell receptor (beta chain) was observed in a study of shared clonotypes between healthy human individuals. Study context: The donors, a couple of women and a few men, were aged 18 to 49. Study findings and constraints: Lower generation probabilities were found for non-shared clonotypes than for those shared by all four donors. Blood alone was sampled, and tissue repertoires likely differ.

The CDR3 extends over 16 amino acids. Trimming cost V 4 bases and J 9 bases; bases outside gene matches: 6. The germline CDR1 and CDR2 sequences are LGHNT and FRNRAP. Profiling relied on immunoSEQ multiplex PCR, and the TCRdb table lists in-frame clones only, not all of them. In the table there are 950,000 to 1,100,000 clones, approximately 76% of which are singletons. All the donors were Caucasian adults who lived in Nashville, Tennessee. Turning to this clone: What it binds is not known.

The V and J genes are TRBV12-5 and TRBJ2-1, with TRBD2 matching over 16 bases. The sample comprised memory CD4+ T cells sorted from blood. Noted subset: CD45RA-negative fraction. The receptor comes from a man younger than 35 in good health. The CDR3 spells CASGSGTSGRAGEQFF. Here the CDR3 DNA reads TGTGCTAGTGGTTCGGGGACTAGCGGGAGGGCCGGTGAGCAGTTCTTC.